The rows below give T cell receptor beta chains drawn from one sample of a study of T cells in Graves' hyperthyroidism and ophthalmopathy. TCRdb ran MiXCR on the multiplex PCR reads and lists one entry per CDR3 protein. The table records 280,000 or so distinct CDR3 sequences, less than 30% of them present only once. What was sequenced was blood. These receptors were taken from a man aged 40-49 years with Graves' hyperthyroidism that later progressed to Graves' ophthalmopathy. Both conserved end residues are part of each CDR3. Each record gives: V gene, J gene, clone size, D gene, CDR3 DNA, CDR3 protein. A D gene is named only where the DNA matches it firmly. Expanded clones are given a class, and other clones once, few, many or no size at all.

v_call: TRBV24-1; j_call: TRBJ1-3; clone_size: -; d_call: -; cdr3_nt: TGTGCCACCAGTGCCGGGGCTGGAAACACCATATATTTT; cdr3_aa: CATSAGAGNTIYF
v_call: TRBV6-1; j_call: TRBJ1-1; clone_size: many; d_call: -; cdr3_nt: TGTGCCAGCAGCTTCGACAGGAGAGATGAAGCTTTCTTT; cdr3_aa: CASSFDRRDEAFF
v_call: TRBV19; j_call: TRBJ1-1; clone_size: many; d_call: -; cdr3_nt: TGTGCCAGTAGTGCCGAGGTGGCTGGGACTGAAGCTTTCTTT; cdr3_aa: CASSAEVAGTEAFF
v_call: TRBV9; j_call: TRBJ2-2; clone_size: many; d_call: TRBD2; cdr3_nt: TGTGCCAGCAGCTCCCGACTAGCGGGAGCCACCGGGGAGCTGTTTTTT; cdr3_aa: CASSSRLAGATGELFF
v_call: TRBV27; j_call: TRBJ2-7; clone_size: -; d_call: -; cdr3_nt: TGTGCCAGCAGTTCCTACGTACTTGGGGGTCCCGACGAGCAGTACTTC; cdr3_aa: CASSSYVLGGPDEQYF
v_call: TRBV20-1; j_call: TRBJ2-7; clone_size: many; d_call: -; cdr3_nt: TGCAGTGCTAGCAAGTCTCCAACCTACGAGCAGTACTTC; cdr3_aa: CSASKSPTYEQYF
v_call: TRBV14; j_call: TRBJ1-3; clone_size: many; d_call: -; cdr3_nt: TGTGCCAGCAGCCAGGGTCGCGGGGGCCGCCTCTCTGGAAACACCATATATTTT; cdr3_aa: CASSQGRGGRLSGNTIYF
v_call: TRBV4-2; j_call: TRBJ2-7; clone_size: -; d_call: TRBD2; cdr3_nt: TGTGCCAGCAGCCAGGGGGGGGAGCCCTACGAGCAGTACTTC; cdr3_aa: CASSQGGEPYEQYF
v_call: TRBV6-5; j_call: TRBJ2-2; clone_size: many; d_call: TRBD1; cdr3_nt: TGTGCCAGCATAGACAGGGCGAACACCGGGGAGCTGTTTTTT; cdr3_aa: CASIDRANTGELFF
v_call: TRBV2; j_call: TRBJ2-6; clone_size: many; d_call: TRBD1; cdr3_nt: TGTGCCAGCAGCTCTGACAGGGCTGGGGCCAACGTCCTGACTTTC; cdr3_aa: CASSSDRAGANVLTF
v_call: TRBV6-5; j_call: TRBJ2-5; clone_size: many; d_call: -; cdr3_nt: TGTGCCAGCAGTTACGGGGGTTTAGAGACCCAGTACTTC; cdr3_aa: CASSYGGLETQYF
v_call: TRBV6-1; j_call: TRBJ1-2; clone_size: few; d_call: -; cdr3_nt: TGTGCCAGCAGTGAAGGACTTAACAGGGATGGCTACACCTTC; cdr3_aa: CASSEGLNRDGYTF
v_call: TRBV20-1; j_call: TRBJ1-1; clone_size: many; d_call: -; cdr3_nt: TGCAGTGCTAGATTGGGGATAGGGGTCACTGAAGCTTTCTTT; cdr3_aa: CSARLGIGVTEAFF
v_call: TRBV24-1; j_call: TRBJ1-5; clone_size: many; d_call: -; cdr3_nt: TGTGCCACCAGTGATAGTACTGACGGTGGAGATCAGCCCCAGCATTTT; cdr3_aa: CATSDSTDGGDQPQHF
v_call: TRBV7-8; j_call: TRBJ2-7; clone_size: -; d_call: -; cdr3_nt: TGTGCCAGCAGCCGACAACAAGACTACGAGCAGTACTTC; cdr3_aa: CASSRQQDYEQYF
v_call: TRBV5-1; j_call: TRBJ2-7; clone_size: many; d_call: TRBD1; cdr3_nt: TGCGCCAGCAGTTTAACAGGGGTCACGGACGAGCAGTACTTC; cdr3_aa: CASSLTGVTDEQYF
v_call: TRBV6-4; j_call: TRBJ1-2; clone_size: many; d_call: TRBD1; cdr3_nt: TGTGCCAGCAGTCCAGAGGTCAGGGGGTATCGGGGGAACTATGGCTACACCTTC; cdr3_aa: CASSPEVRGYRGNYGYTF
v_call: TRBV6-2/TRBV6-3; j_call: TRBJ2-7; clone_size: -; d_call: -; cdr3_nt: TGTGCCAGCAGTCCCCACCCTCTTTCCGAGCAGTACTTC; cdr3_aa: CASSPHPLSEQYF
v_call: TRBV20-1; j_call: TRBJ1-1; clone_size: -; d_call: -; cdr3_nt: TGCAGTGCTGGAGGGCGCCAGGGAGCTTTCTTT; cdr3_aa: CSAGGRQGAFF
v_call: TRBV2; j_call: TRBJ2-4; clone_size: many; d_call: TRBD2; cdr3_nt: TGTGCCAGCAGTTGGACTAGCGGGGTGGGGCAAAACATTCAGTACTTC; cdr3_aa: CASSWTSGVGQNIQYF
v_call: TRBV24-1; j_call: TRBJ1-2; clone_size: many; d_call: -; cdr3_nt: TGTGCCACCAGTGAGGGGGGCTATGGCTACACCTTC; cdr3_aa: CATSEGGYGYTF
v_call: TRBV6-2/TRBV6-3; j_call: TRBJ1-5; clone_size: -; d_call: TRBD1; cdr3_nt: TGTGCCAGCAGTTACTCCCCGGACAGGGTCAATCAGCCCCAGCATTTT; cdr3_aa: CASSYSPDRVNQPQHF
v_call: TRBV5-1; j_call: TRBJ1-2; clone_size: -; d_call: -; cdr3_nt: TGCGCCAGCAGCTTGGAAACAGGGATCTATGGCTACACCTTC; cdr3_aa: CASSLETGIYGYTF
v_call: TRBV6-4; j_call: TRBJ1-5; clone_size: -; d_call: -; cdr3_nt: TGTGCCAGCAGTGTTGGTGTGGACTATCAGCCCCAGCATTTT; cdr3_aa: CASSVGVDYQPQHF
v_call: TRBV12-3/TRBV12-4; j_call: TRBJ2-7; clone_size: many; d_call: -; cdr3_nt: TGTGCCAGCAGTTTAGCGGGCGCGGCCCCGAGCTCCTACGAGCAGTACTTC; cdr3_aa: CASSLAGAAPSSYEQYF
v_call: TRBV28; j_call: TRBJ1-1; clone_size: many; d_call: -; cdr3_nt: TGTGCCAGCACCGAACACCAGAACACTGAAGCTTTCTTT; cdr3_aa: CASTEHQNTEAFF
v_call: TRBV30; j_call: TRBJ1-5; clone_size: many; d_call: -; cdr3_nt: TGTGCCTGGAGTGTAACGGACGGCCTTTGGCGGCCCCAGCATTTT; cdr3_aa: CAWSVTDGLWRPQHF
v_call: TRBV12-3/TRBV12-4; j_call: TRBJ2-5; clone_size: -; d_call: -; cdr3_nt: TGTGCCAGCAGCCAAGCCGGGAGTATTCAAGAGACCCAGTACTTC; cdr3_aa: CASSQAGSIQETQYF
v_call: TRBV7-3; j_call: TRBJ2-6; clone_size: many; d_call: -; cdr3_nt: TGTGCCAGCAGCTTAGTTGGGGCCAACGTCCTGACTTTC; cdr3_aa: CASSLVGANVLTF
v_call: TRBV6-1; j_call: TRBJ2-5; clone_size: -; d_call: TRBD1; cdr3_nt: TGTGCCAGCAGCTCTGACAGGGGTTCGGAGGAGACCCAGTACTTC; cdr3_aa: CASSSDRGSEETQYF
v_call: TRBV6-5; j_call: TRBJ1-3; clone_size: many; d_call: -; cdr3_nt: TGTGCCAGCAGAGGACAGATCTCTGGAAACACCATATATTTT; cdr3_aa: CASRGQISGNTIYF
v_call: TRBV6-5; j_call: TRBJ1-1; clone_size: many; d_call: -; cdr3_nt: TGTGCCAGCGGGGAGGGCCTAACTGAAGCTTTCTTT; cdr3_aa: CASGEGLTEAFF
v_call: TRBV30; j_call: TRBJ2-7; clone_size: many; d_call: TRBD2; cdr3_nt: TGTGCCTGGGAAAGCGGGAGTAGCACCTACGAGCAGTACTTC; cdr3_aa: CAWESGSSTYEQYF
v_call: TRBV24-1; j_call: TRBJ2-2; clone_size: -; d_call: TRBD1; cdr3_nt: TGTGCCACCAGTGATACCAGGACAGGGGCCGGGGAGCTGTTTTTT; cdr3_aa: CATSDTRTGAGELFF
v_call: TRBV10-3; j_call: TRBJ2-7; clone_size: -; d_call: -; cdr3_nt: TGTGCCACCCAGCTGTTGAGGAGCTTACCTTACGAGCAGTACTTC; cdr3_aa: CATQLLRSLPYEQYF
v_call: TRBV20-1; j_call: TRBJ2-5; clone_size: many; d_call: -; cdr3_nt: TGCAGTGCTGGGAGCGCAGGGAATACCCAAGAGACCCAGTACTTC; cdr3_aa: CSAGSAGNTQETQYF
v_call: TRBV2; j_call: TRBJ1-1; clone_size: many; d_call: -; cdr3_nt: TGTGCCAGCAGTGAAGCGCTTGGGGACACTGAAGCTTTCTTT; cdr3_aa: CASSEALGDTEAFF
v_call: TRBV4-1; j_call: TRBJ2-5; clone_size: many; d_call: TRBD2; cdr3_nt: TGCGCCAGCAGCCGGATACTAGCGGGAGGGCCGGAGACCCAGTACTTC; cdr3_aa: CASSRILAGGPETQYF
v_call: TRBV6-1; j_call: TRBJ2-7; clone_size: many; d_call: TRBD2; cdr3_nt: TGTGCCAGCGGACCCCCGGGACTAGCCCCGTACGAGCAGTACTTC; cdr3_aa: CASGPPGLAPYEQYF
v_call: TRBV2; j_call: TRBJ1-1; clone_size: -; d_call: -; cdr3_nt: TGTGCCAGCAGCATTCTGCCTTCGGGCGGGAACACTGAAGCTTTCTTT; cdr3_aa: CASSILPSGGNTEAFF
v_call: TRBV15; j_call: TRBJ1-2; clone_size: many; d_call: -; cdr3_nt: TGTGCCACCAGCAGAGTTAAACAGGGTGGTGGCTACACCTTC; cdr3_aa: CATSRVKQGGGYTF
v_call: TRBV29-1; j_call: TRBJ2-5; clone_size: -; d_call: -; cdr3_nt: TGCAGCGTTGAATACAGGACAGAAGAGACCCAGTACTTC; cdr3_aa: CSVEYRTEETQYF
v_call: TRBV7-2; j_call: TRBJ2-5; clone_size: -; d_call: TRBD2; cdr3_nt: TGTGCCAGCAGCTTAGTTGGCGGGAGGGCCGAAGAGACCCAGTACTTC; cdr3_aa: CASSLVGGRAEETQYF
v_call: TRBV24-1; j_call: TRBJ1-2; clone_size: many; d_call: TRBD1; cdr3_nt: TGTGCCACCAGTGATTCTGGGACAGGGAGTGGCTACACCTTC; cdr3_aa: CATSDSGTGSGYTF
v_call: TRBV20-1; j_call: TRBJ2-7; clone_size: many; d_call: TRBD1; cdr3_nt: TGCAGTGCTACCCCGGGACAGTCCTACGAGCAGTACTTC; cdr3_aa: CSATPGQSYEQYF
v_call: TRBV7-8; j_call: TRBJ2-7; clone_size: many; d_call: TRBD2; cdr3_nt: TGTGCCAGCAGCTATAGCGGGAGAGCAAACTCCTACGAGCAGTACTTC; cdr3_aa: CASSYSGRANSYEQYF
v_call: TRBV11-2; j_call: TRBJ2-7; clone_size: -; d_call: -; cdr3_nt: TGTGCCAGCAGCTTAGGTGGCGAGAGCTACGAGCAGTACTTC; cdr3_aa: CASSLGGESYEQYF
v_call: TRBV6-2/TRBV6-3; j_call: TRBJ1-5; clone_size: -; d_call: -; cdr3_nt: TGTGCCAGCAGTTACCCCGGTGACAATCAGCCCCAGCATTTT; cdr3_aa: CASSYPGDNQPQHF
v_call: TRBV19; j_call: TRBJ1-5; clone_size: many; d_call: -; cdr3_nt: TGTGCCAGTAGTATAGTCCCGAGACGGACGAATCAGCCCCAGCATTTT; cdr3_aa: CASSIVPRRTNQPQHF
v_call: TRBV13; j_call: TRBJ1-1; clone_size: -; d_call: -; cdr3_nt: TGTGCCAGCACCCCAATCGTCTCCACTGAAGCTTTCTTT; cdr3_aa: CASTPIVSTEAFF
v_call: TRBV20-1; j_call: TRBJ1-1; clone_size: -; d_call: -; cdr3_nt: TGCAGTGCCCTAACGTATGGGAGGAACACTGAAGCTTTCTTT; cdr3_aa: CSALTYGRNTEAFF
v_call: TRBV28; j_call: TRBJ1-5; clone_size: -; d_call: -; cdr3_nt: TGTGCCAGCAGTTCTCGGGACCCAAGGTGGAATCAGCCCCAGCATTTT; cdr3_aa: CASSSRDPRWNQPQHF
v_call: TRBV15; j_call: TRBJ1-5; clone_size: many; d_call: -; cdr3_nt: TGTGCCACCAGCAGAGATCTAGGGGATCAGCCCCAGCATTTT; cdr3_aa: CATSRDLGDQPQHF